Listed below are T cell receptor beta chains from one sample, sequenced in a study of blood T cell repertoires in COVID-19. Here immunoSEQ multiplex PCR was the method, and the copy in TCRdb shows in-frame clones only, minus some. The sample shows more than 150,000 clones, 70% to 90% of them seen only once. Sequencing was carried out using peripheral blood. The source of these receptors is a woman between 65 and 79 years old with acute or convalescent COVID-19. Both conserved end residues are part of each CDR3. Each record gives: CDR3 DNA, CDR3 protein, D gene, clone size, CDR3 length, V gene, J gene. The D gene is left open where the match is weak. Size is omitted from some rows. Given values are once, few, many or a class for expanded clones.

TGTGCCAGCAGCGTAGAGACAGGGGGCCACTATGGCTACACCTTC	CASSVETGGHYGYTF	TRBD1	.	15	TRBV9	TRBJ1-2
TGTGCCAGCAGCCCTGGGGGACAGGGGGCCTGGGTCTATGGCTACACCTTC	CASSPGGQGAWVYGYTF	TRBD1	.	17	TRBV7-9	TRBJ1-2
TGTGCCAGCAGTTTAAACTCCCTTTTAAACGAGCAGTACTTC	CASSLNSLLNEQYF	.	.	14	TRBV6-5	TRBJ2-7
TGCAGCGTTGGGGTCACTAGCGCTAAAACCGGGGAGCTGTTTTTT	CSVGVTSAKTGELFF	TRBD2	.	15	TRBV29-1	TRBJ2-2
TGTGCCTGGTCGGGCACCGGGGAGCTGTTTTTT	CAWSGTGELFF	.	.	11	TRBV30	TRBJ2-2
TGTGCCAGCAGCTTCCGGACTAGCGGGGGGGCCGCTGGTACGCAGTATTTT	CASSFRTSGGAAGTQYF	TRBD2	.	17	TRBV5-6	TRBJ2-3
TGCGCCAGCAGCCAAGAAGTGGGGGGTGTTAACTATGGCTACACCTTC	CASSQEVGGVNYGYTF	.	.	16	TRBV4-1	TRBJ1-2
TGTGCCACCTATGACAGGGTGAGCAATTCACCCCTCCACTTT	CATYDRVSNSPLHF	TRBD1	.	14	TRBV19	TRBJ1-6
TGCGCCAGCAGCTTAAGGGGCGATAATTCACCCCTCCACTTT	CASSLRGDNSPLHF	.	few	14	TRBV5-1	TRBJ1-6
TGTGCCAGCAGCTCGGGGGGTCAGGGGGCGTCCGAAAACACCATATATTTT	CASSSGGQGASENTIYF	TRBD1	.	17	TRBV7-2	TRBJ1-3
TGTGCCAGCAGCTTAAGACAGGGGGGAATTGGGCTCAATGAGCAGTTCTTC	CASSLRQGGIGLNEQFF	TRBD1	.	17	TRBV7-2	TRBJ2-1
TGTGCCAGCAGCTCCGGGCGGACTAGCGGGGGGCCTAAGCAGTTCTTC	CASSSGRTSGGPKQFF	TRBD2	.	16	TRBV7-9	TRBJ2-1
TGTGCCAGTACCCCTGGGAGTGGGGTTGGCGGCTACACCTTC	CASTPGSGVGGYTF	.	.	14	TRBV19	TRBJ1-2
TGTGCCAGCAAGGGGGACAGGAACACTGAAGCTTTCTTT	CASKGDRNTEAFF	TRBD1	.	13	TRBV2	TRBJ1-1
TGTGCCAGCAGCTTAGTCCTAGCGGGGGGGCCCGACTCCTACGAGCAGTACTTC	CASSLVLAGGPDSYEQYF	TRBD2	few	18	TRBV7-2	TRBJ2-7
TGTGCCACCAGTGATGCGGAAACGAACACTGAAGCTTTCTTT	CATSDAETNTEAFF	.	.	14	TRBV24-1	TRBJ1-1
TGTGCCAGCAGCCGGACAGGGAACTCCTACGAGCAGTACTTC	CASSRTGNSYEQYF	TRBD1	.	14	TRBV11-2	TRBJ2-7
TGTGCCAGCAGTTGGGACAACGATGGCTACACCTTC	CASSWDNDGYTF	.	.	12	TRBV28	TRBJ1-2
TGTGCCAGCAGTGAGAGGGAGCATGATAGCAATCAGCCCCAGCATTTT	CASSEREHDSNQPQHF	.	.	16	TRBV6-1	TRBJ1-5
TGTGCCAGCAGTCACAGGGGCAATCAGCCCCAGCATTTT	CASSHRGNQPQHF	.	.	13	TRBV2	TRBJ1-5
TGCGCCAGCCCCCGGGGACAGGGGGCAGTCTACGAGCAGTACTTC	CASPRGQGAVYEQYF	TRBD1	.	15	TRBV4-1	TRBJ2-7
TGCAGTGCTAGTCAGGGAAATTCACCCCTCCACTTT	CSASQGNSPLHF	.	.	12	TRBV20-1	TRBJ1-6
TGTGCCAGTAGTGCAGGACAGACGAACACTGAAGCTTTCTTT	CASSAGQTNTEAFF	.	.	14	TRBV19	TRBJ1-1
TGTGCCAGCAGTTCCCCAATTGCGAGATCTAATGAAAAACTGTTTTTT	CASSSPIARSNEKLFF	.	.	16	TRBV28	TRBJ1-4
TGCGCCAGCAGCTTGGACAGGGGGAACACTGAAGCTTTCTTT	CASSLDRGNTEAFF	TRBD1	.	14	TRBV5-1	TRBJ1-1
TGTGCCAGCAGTTTATTCGCGGGGGGTGGTGGCTACACCTTC	CASSLFAGGGGYTF	.	.	14	TRBV27	TRBJ1-2
TGTGCCAGCAGCGTACAGGGGGGGGGAAGCTCCTACGAGCAGTACTTC	CASSVQGGGSSYEQYF	.	.	16	TRBV7-2	TRBJ2-7
TGTGCCAGCAGAGGGACTAGCGGGGCAGATACGCAGTATTTT	CASRGTSGADTQYF	TRBD2	.	14	TRBV9	TRBJ2-3
TGTGCCTCCGCCTTCCGGGGGGCGAATAACTATGGCTACACCTTC	CASAFRGANNYGYTF	.	few	15	TRBV19	TRBJ1-2
TGTGCCAGCAGCACCCGACAGAACACTGAAGCTTTCTTT	CASSTRQNTEAFF	.	once	13	TRBV7-9	TRBJ1-1
TGTGCCAGCAGCCCCCGGACTAGCGGGGGAAACACCGGGGAGCTGTTTTTT	CASSPRTSGGNTGELFF	TRBD2	.	17	TRBV11-3	TRBJ2-2
TGTGCCAGCAGCGGGGGGACTAGCCGGCAGTATTTT	CASSGGTSRQYF	TRBD2	.	12	TRBV7-2	TRBJ2-3
TGTGCCAGCAGCCTCCGTAGCGGGGGGTCGAAAGATACGCAGTATTTT	CASSLRSGGSKDTQYF	TRBD2	.	16	TRBV7-9	TRBJ2-3
TGTGCCAGCAGTATGGGGACTAGCGGGACGTCAGAGACCCAGTACTTC	CASSMGTSGTSETQYF	TRBD2	.	16	TRBV28	TRBJ2-5
TGTGCCAGCAGCTCGACCTTGACAGGAGATCTCACAGATACGCAGTATTTT	CASSSTLTGDLTDTQYF	.	.	17	TRBV13	TRBJ2-3
TGTGCCTGGACCGCGGGATGGGGCTACACCTTC	CAWTAGWGYTF	.	.	11	TRBV30	TRBJ1-2
TGTGCCAGCAGGGACGGGAGCTCCTACGAGCAGTACTTC	CASRDGSSYEQYF	.	.	13	TRBV2	TRBJ2-7
TGTGCCAGCAGCCGCAGAGACAGGGGCACTAGAAACACCATATATTTT	CASSRRDRGTRNTIYF	TRBD1	few	16	TRBV3-1/TRBV3-2	TRBJ1-3
TGTGCCAGCAACGGGGGGGCAGCTGGGGCCAACGTCCTGACTTTC	CASNGGAAGANVLTF	TRBD2	.	15	TRBV28	TRBJ2-6
TGTGCCAGCAGCCTAAACAGGGGCTTGGGCTACGAGCAGTACTTC	CASSLNRGLGYEQYF	TRBD1	once	15	TRBV7-2	TRBJ2-7
TGTGCCAGCGGAGGACGGCGACCGGGGGGGGAGACCCAGTACTTC	CASGGRRPGGETQYF	TRBD2	.	15	TRBV28	TRBJ2-5
TGTGCCAGCAGCCAAGCAAGGGCGGGTTCCTACGAGCAGTACTTC	CASSQARAGSYEQYF	.	.	15	TRBV3-1/TRBV3-2	TRBJ2-7